Each of the 30 T cell receptor beta chains below was sequenced from the same sample in a study of cytomegalovirus exposure and HLA in healthy donors. 60 Vbeta and 13 Jbeta primers were used in PCR. The protocol was immunoSEQ multiplex PCR, while the TCRdb copy is restricted to in-frame clones and leaves out a portion. The repertoire holds around 60,000 clones, with about four fifths as singletons. Sequences were obtained from PBMCs. The receptors here all came from a man aged 50 or older in good health and CMV-seropositive.

Comments on this clone: The junction differs from germline at one of its ends, possibly a read error. This chain connects TRBV5-1 to TRBJ2-2; D possibly corresponds to TRBD2 (6 bases). Germline-derived CDR1 and CDR2 are SGHRS and YFSETQ. This CDR3 has 17 amino acids. The CDR3 DNA reads as TGCGTCAGCAGCTTTGACCTGGGACTTCGGAACACCGGGGAGCTGTTTTTT. This gives the protein CVSSFDLGLRNTGELFF.

This chain uses TRBV15 with TRBJ1-5, with a weak D call TRBD1 (5 bases). Germline-derived CDR1 and CDR2 are LNHNV and YYDKDF (reference sequence). Trimming removed 1 base from V and 2 bases from J, with 12 bases in between. This CDR3 comprises 16 residues. The CDR3 protein is CATSRVRGWGNQPQHF. In DNA form, the CDR3 reads TGTGCCACCAGCAGAGTGCGGGGCTGGGGCAATCAGCCCCAGCATTTT.

J is TRBJ1-1 and V is TRBV10-3, with 9 bases matching TRBD1. Germline V gene sequence: CDR1 ENHRY, CDR2 SYGVKD. There are 16 residues in the CDR3. The J segment lost 0 bases and the V segment lost 5 bases, leaving 7 bases of the junction unmatched. In DNA, the CDR3 is TGTGCCATCAGTAAGACAGGGGGGAGTTTGAACACTGAAGCTTTCTTT. Protein product: CAISKTGGSLNTEAFF.

The chain couples TRBV5-4 to TRBJ2-5; D is perhaps TRBD2 (6 bases). The CDR3 length is 15 residues. CDR1 is SGHNT and CDR2 is YYREEE in the germline V gene (reference sequence). V dropped 4 bases and J dropped 4 bases, with 17 bases sitting between them. The CDR3, as DNA: TGTGCCAGCAGCACCTACGCGGTGGGGGGAGAGACCCAGTACTTC. Its translation is CASSTYAVGGETQYF.

The V and J genes are TRBV30 and TRBJ2-6; 7 bases match TRBD2. Germline CDR1 reads GTSNPN; CDR2 reads SVGIG (reference sequence). This CDR3 is 18 amino acids long. With 0 bases clipped from V and 2 bases from J, the junction kept 10 bases outside the gene matches. The CDR3: CAWSVPKRGRAGANVLTF. The CDR3 coding sequence is TGTGCCTGGAGTGTGCCAAAGCGGGGCCGAGCTGGGGCCAACGTCCTGACTTTC.

The rearrangement joins TRBV10-3 to TRBJ2-3; D is undetermined. V lost 4 bases and J 2 bases, leaving 7 bases between the germline ends. This CDR3 contains 13 residues. Per the germline V gene, CDR1 is ENHRY and CDR2 is SYGVKD. The CDR3 protein is CAISVSYTDTQYF. The CDR3 bases are TGTGCCATCAGTGTATCTTACACAGATACGCAGTATTTT.

This sequence joins TRBV5-6 and TRBJ2-5; 7 bases are a match to TRBD2. The junction had 4 bases not matched to a gene; V was cut back by 4 bases and J by 4 bases. The CDR3 loop spans 13 amino acids. Looked up from germline, CDR1 is SGHDT and CDR2 is YYEEEE. For the CDR3, the DNA is TGTGCCAGCAGCGGAGGGAGGGGAGAGACCCAGTACTTC. This codes for CASSGGRGETQYF.

The chain has TRBV18 and TRBJ2-5; 14 bases fit TRBD2. Trimming removed 4 bases from V and 1 base from J; junction bases left unmatched: 2. The CDR3 consists of 16 residues. Germline CDR1 and CDR2: KGHSH and LQKENI. CDR3 loop: CASSQGLAGVQETQYF. The CDR3 DNA reads TGTGCCAGCTCACAGGGACTAGCGGGGGTCCAAGAGACCCAGTACTTC.

The chain has TRBV19 and TRBJ2-3; the D gene is possibly TRBD1 (6 bases). V lost 6 bases, J lost 0 bases, and 10 bases lay in between. Germline CDR1 LNHDA, CDR2 SQIVND (reference sequence). The CDR3 is 14 residues long. CDR3 coding DNA: TGTGCCAGTAGGGACGACAGGAGCACAGATACGCAGTATTTT. Residues: CASRDDRSTDTQYF.

The CDR3 sequence: CASSFLPSANTGELFF. In DNA form, the CDR3 reads TGTGCCAGCAGTTTCCTTCCGTCCGCGAACACCGGGGAGCTGTTTTTT. The V gene is TRBV27, the J gene TRBJ2-2; D uncertain. The length of the CDR3 is 16 residues. Germline CDR1 and CDR2: MNHEY and SMNVEV (reference sequence). Trimming cost V 3 bases and J 0 bases, with 11 bases left between them.

The CDR3 nucleotides read TGTGCCAGCAGTGAAAGGGCAGGGGCAGATACGCAGTATTTT. Amino acids: CASSERAGADTQYF. The V call is TRBV6-1, the J call TRBJ2-3, with D possibly matching TRBD1 (6 bases). Germline values: CDR1 MNHNS, CDR2 SASEGT. The CDR3 has 14 residues. V lost 2 bases and J lost 4, with 10 bases in between.

The J gene is TRBJ2-7, the V gene TRBV20-1; D gene uncertain. This CDR3 is built from 11 residues. Per the germline V gene, CDR1 is DFQATT and CDR2 is SNEGSKA (reference sequence). Trimming removed 2 bases at V and 6 bases at J, with 8 bases between. The CDR3 spells CSARKAGEQYF. DNA of the CDR3: TGCAGTGCTAGAAAGGCAGGCGAGCAGTACTTC.

About this clone: No DNA is shown, since the ends of the CDR3 on it are uncertain; the CDR3 is the one TCRdb lists. The chain has TRBV12-1 and TRBJ1-2. TRBV12-1 is a pseudogene segment. From its first to its last residue, the CDR3 has 18 amino acids. CDR3 sequence: CASSFARGSHPRNYGYTF.

This clone showed up just a few times. Being one base from a much bigger clone, this may be a read error. Other DNA sequences of this sample code for an identical CDR3. The chain links TRBV4-1 to TRBJ1-6; D is undetermined. The germline V gene has CDR1 MGHRA and CDR2 YSYEKL. The V end lost 1 base, the J end lost 7 bases, and 20 bases lay between the germline ends. The CDR3 consists of 18 residues. The CDR3 here is CASSQGFFRQRPNSPLHF. In DNA, the CDR3 is TGCGCCAGCAGCCAAGGGTTTTTCAGGCAACGGCCCAATTCACCCCTCCACTTT.

J is TRBJ2-4 and V is TRBV27; 8 positions match TRBD2. V lost 7 bases to trimming and J lost 6 bases; unmatched junction nucleotides: 8. The CDR3 contains 14 residues. From germline, CDR1 is MNHEY and CDR2 SMNVEV (reference sequence). The DNA of the CDR3 is TGTGCCAGCACCCCACGGGGGGGCGTAAACATTCAGTACTTC. Protein sequence: CASTPRGGVNIQYF.

This clone has a handful of counts. The gene calls are TRBV5-1 and TRBJ2-3, with 10 bases fitting TRBD1. The trim removed 2 bases at V and 3 bases at J, leaving 3 bases unmatched. This CDR3 has 15 residues. Germline V gene data show CDR1 as SGHRS and CDR2 as YFSETQ. Written as DNA, the CDR3 is TGCGCCAGCAGCTTCGCGGGACAGGGGACAGATACGCAGTATTTT. Its protein is CASSFAGQGTDTQYF.

V usage is TRBV4-2 and J usage is TRBJ2-1; perhaps TRBD1 as D (6 bases). CDR1 is LGHNA and CDR2 is YNFKEQ in the germline V gene. This CDR3 is 16 amino acids long. Trimming shortened V by 2 bases and J by 7 bases, and 18 bases separated the two germline ends. The CDR3 DNA reads TGTGCCAGCAGCCAACCAGACAGGAGATTCGGAAATGAGCAGTTCTTC. It translates to CASSQPDRRFGNEQFF.

This chain connects TRBV11-2 to TRBJ2-3, with 7 bases lining up with TRBD2. The CDR3 contains 15 residues. Germline assignment: CDR1 SGHAT and CDR2 FQNNGV. J lost 2 bases, V lost 3 bases, and 5 bases had no gene match. In DNA, the CDR3 is TGTGCCAGCAGCTTGCTAGCGGCTACCACAGATACGCAGTATTTT. Protein sequence: CASSLLAATTDTQYF.

Comments on this clone: The same CDR3 can be traced to other DNA sequences in this sample. This chain links TRBV4-3 with TRBJ2-1; no reliable D call. V dropped 1 base and J dropped 3 bases, with 16 bases sitting between them. The CDR3 spans 17 residues. Germline lookup yields CDR1 LGHNA and CDR2 YSLEER. The CDR3 sequence is CASSQAMIALIYNEQFF. The CDR3 nucleotides are TGCGCCAGCAGCCAAGCTATGATAGCACTAATCTACAATGAGCAGTTCTTC.

The CDR3 loop is CAWNSQGAKAQYF. CDR3 coding DNA: TGTGCCTGGAATTCCCAGGGGGCGAAGGCCCAGTACTTC. The chain employs TRBV30 and TRBJ2-5; the match to TRBD1 covers 8 bases. Germline CDR1 and CDR2: GTSNPN and SVGIG (reference sequence). V lost 4 bases to trimming and J lost 9 bases; unmatched junction nucleotides: 10. The CDR3 consists of 13 residues. The full variable domain, rest sourced from reference TRBV30 and TRBJ2-5, is SQTIHQWPATLVQPVGSPLSLECTVEGTSNPNLYWYRQAAGRGLQLLFYSVGIGQISSEVPQNLSASRPQDRQFILSSKKLLLSDSGFYLCAWNSQGAKAQYFGPGTRLLVL.

With respect to this clone: One end of the junction varies from germline; a read error may be responsible. The chain joins TRBV28 to TRBJ2-2, with 13 bases matching TRBD2. Germline CDR1 and CDR2: MDHEN and SYDVKM. The CDR3 sequence is 19 residues long. The CDR3 sequence is CASTLLTGLAGEKNGELFF. CDR3 in DNA: TGTGCCAGCACTTTATTGACTGGACTAGCGGGAGAAAAGAACGGGGAGCTGTTTTTT.

This clone came up once. The rearrangement links TRBV19 to TRBJ1-4, with 8 bases that match TRBD1. Looked up from germline, CDR1 is LNHDA and CDR2 is SQIVND (reference sequence). The CDR3 covers 14 residues. V lost 6 bases to trimming and J lost 8 bases; unmatched junction nucleotides: 8. This CDR3 is CASSTGGLGEKLFF. The CDR3 DNA reads as TGTGCCAGTAGCACAGGGGGATTGGGGGAAAAACTGTTTTTT.

The CDR3: CASSLGQGNVGGYTF. The DNA of the CDR3 is TGCGCCAGCAGCTTGGGACAGGGAAACGTCGGTGGCTACACCTTC. V usage is TRBV5-1 and J usage is TRBJ1-2, with 7 nucleotides matching TRBD1. Germline trimming cut 0 bases from V and 7 bases from J; bases unmatched to any gene: 9. CDR1 SGHRS and CDR2 YFSETQ come from the germline V gene. The CDR3 runs to 15 residues. Using reference TRBV5-1 and TRBJ1-2 for the parts outside the CDR3, the full variable domain is KAGVTQTPRYLIKTRGQQVTLSCSPISGHRSVSWYQQTPGQGLQFLFEYFSETQRNKGNFPGRFSGRQFSNSRSEMNVSTLELGDSALYLCASSLGQGNVGGYTFGSGTRLTVV.

The chain joins TRBV5-8 to TRBJ2-2; maybe TRBD1 (6 bases). V was trimmed by 2 bases and J by 4 bases, leaving 9 bases between them. The CDR3 contains 14 residues. CDR1 SGHTS and CDR2 YDEGEE come from the germline V gene. CDR3 amino acids: CASSLQGATGELFF. CDR3 nucleotides: TGTGCCAGCAGCTTACAGGGTGCCACCGGGGAGCTGTTTTTT.

This clone was observed a few times. A junction end diverges from the germline sequence, so it may reflect a read error. This CDR3 is also generated by other DNA sequences in the sample. This chain joins TRBV9 and TRBJ2-7; 8 positions match TRBD1. Germline CDR1 and CDR2: SGDLS and YYNGEE. The CDR3 is made up of 15 amino acids. In DNA form, the CDR3 reads TGTGCCAGCACCTCCCAGGGGGCCAGCTCCTACGAGCCGTACTTC. Its translation: CASTSQGASSYEPYF.

This chain uses TRBV11-2 with TRBJ2-2, with D possibly TRBD1 on 6 matching bases. CDR1 and CDR2 from the germline V gene are SGHAT and FQNNGV. With 5 bases removed from V and 10 bases from J, the gap between germline ends came to 17 bases. The CDR3 contains 14 residues. The CDR3: CASSRTRGSMELFF. The CDR3 DNA follows: TGTGCCAGCAGCCGGACGAGGGGGTCTATGGAGCTGTTTTTT.

This chain links TRBV7-7 with TRBJ2-1; the D gene is possibly TRBD2 (5 bases). CDR1 and CDR2 from the germline V gene are SSHAT and FNYEAQ (reference sequence). The CDR3 has 13 amino acids. The V end lost 1 base, the J end lost 5 bases, and 6 bases lay between the germline ends. The CDR3 here is CASSLGLNNEQFF. DNA of the CDR3: TGTGCCAGCAGCTTAGGACTAAACAATGAGCAGTTCTTC. The whole variable domain, filled in from reference TRBV7-7 and TRBJ2-1, reads GAGVSQSPRYKVTKRGQDVTLRCDPISSHATLYWYQQALGQGPEFLTYFNYEAQPDKSGLPSDRFSAERPEGSISTLTIQRTEQRDSAMYRCASSLGLNNEQFFGPGTRLTVL.

This sequence joins TRBV28 and TRBJ1-1; D call uncertain. The CDR3 is 16 amino acids. Germline CDR1 reads MDHEN; CDR2 reads SYDVKM. The V end lost 5 bases, the J end lost 3 bases, and 19 bases lay between the germline ends. CDR3 sequence reads: CASSPRGSLKDTEAFF. DNA of the CDR3: TGTGCCAGCAGTCCCCGTGGGAGTTTGAAGGACACTGAAGCTTTCTTT.

J is TRBJ1-1 and V is TRBV6-5; a weak D match, TRBD1 (6 bases). V dropped 2 bases and J dropped 9 bases, with 13 bases sitting between them. The CDR3 runs to 13 residues. Germline values: CDR1 MNHEY, CDR2 SVGAGI. The CDR3 sequence is CASSYRRQGQAFF. DNA of the CDR3: TGTGCCAGCAGTTACCGTCGGCAGGGGCAAGCTTTCTTT.

In this sample, this clone turned up once. The chain uses TRBV28 and TRBJ2-7, with D possibly matching TRBD2 (6 bases). The V and J ends lost 2 bases and 7 bases respectively, with 9 bases between them. The germline V gene has CDR1 MDHEN and CDR2 SYDVKM. The CDR3 is 12 amino acids. The CDR3: CASSLLAREQYF. Here the CDR3 DNA reads TGTGCCAGCAGTTTACTAGCGAGAGAGCAGTACTTC.